This entry lists 29 T cell receptor beta chains sequenced from one sample in a study of identical twins. From the 5' RACE reads, TCRdb called clonotypes with MiXCR, one entry per CDR3 protein. This sample yields approximately 230,000 distinct CDR3 sequences, of which more than 12% are seen a single time; approximately 10% belongs to the top ten. Sequencing was performed on memory (CD45RO+) T cells sorted from blood. The receptors originated from a woman between 18 and 29 years old in good health.

This clonotype was observed a few times. The CDR3 nucleotides are TGTGCCAGCTCGCGGGCCGGGACCCACTATGGCTACACCTTC. It encodes CASSRAGTHYGYTF. The gene calls are TRBV18 and TRBJ1-2; D may be TRBD1 (5 bases). The CDR3 sequence is 14 residues long. Trimming pared 6 bases from V and 3 bases from J, leaving 14 bases between. Germline-derived CDR1 and CDR2 are KGHSH and LQKENI.

The chain recombines TRBV20-1 with TRBJ2-3; TRBD2 matches 8 bases. This CDR3 region has 16 residues. Germline trimming cut 7 bases from V and 0 bases from J; bases unmatched to any gene: 12. Germline V gene lookup returns CDR1 DFQATT and CDR2 SNEGSKA (reference sequence). CDR3 sequence: CSGGSGGPGSTDTQYF. CDR3 nucleotide sequence: TGCAGTGGTGGGAGCGGGGGCCCGGGGAGCACAGATACGCAGTATTTT.

CDR3 in amino acids: CASSQDSRGEETQYF. CDR3 bases: TGCGCCAGCAGCCAAGATAGTAGGGGCGAAGAGACCCAGTACTTC. This chain uses TRBV4-1 with TRBJ2-5, with D perhaps TRBD1 (5 bases). The CDR3 is made up of 15 amino acids. V shed 0 bases and J shed 3 bases, with 11 bases lying between them. CDR1 and CDR2 from the germline V gene are MGHRA and YSYEKL.

There are a few counts of this clonotype. The chain combines TRBV20-1 with TRBJ1-3, with 8 bases matching TRBD1. The V and J ends lost 0 bases and 4 bases, in that order; junction bases with no gene match: 5. Germline CDR1 is DFQATT and CDR2 is SNEGSKA (reference sequence). This CDR3 is built from 15 residues. The CDR3 DNA sequence: TGCAGTGCTAGAGATGGACAGGGAAGAGGAAACACCATATATTTT. It translates to CSARDGQGRGNTIYF.

This clonotype has just a few counts. The chain employs TRBV7-9 and TRBJ1-3, with D possibly TRBD1 on 6 matching bases. The CDR3 sequence is 16 residues long. CDR1 and CDR2 (germline): SEHNR, FQNEAQ (reference sequence). V was pared by 1 base and J by 2 bases, with 12 bases between. This CDR3 is CASSLDGTSPGNTIYF. The DNA of the CDR3 is TGTGCCAGCAGCTTAGATGGGACATCCCCTGGAAACACCATATATTTT. The full variable domain, rest sourced from reference TRBV7-9 and TRBJ1-3, is DTGVSQNPRHKITKRGQNVTFRCDPISEHNRLYWYRQTLGQGPEFLTYFQNEAQLEKSRLLSDRFSAERPKGSFSTLEIQRTEQGDSAMYLCASSLDGTSPGNTIYFGEGSWLTVV.

The gene calls are TRBV5-1 and TRBJ1-1; possible D gene TRBD1, 5 bases. V was trimmed by 0 bases and J by 5 bases, leaving 11 bases between them. CDR1 SGHRS and CDR2 YFSETQ come from the germline V gene. There are 14 residues in the CDR3. CDR3 nucleotides: TGCGCCAGCAGCTTGGTAGGGGAGGGGACTGAAGCTTTCTTT. It specifies CASSLVGEGTEAFF. Variable domain in full (rest from reference TRBV5-1 and TRBJ1-1): KAGVTQTPRYLIKTRGQQVTLSCSPISGHRSVSWYQQTPGQGLQFLFEYFSETQRNKGNFPGRFSGRQFSNSRSEMNVSTLELGDSALYLCASSLVGEGTEAFFGQGTRLTVV.

The genes are TRBV6-2 or TRBV6-3 and TRBJ2-5; D is unclear. The CDR3 spans 14 residues. Trimming took 5 bases from V and 1 from J, leaving 11 bases between them. The germline CDR1 and CDR2 sequences are MNHEY and SVGEGT. The CDR3 nucleotides are TGTGCCAGCAGTGTGATGGGGTCCCAAGAGACCCAGTACTTC. It translates to CASSVMGSQETQYF.

The gene calls are TRBV5-5 and TRBJ2-1; D is unresolved. CDR3 size: 11 residues. Germline CDR1 and CDR2: SGHKS and YYEKEE (reference sequence). Trimming took 1 base from V and 8 from J, leaving 4 bases between them. The CDR3 reads CASSLTDEQFF. The DNA for the CDR3 is TGTGCCAGCAGCTTGACGGATGAGCAGTTCTTC.

There are a few counts of this clonotype. This sequence joins TRBV20-1 and TRBJ2-7; tentatively, D is TRBD1 or TRBD2 (5 bases each). Trimming cost V 1 base and J 5 bases, with 12 bases left between them. Germline V gene sequence: CDR1 DFQATT, CDR2 SNEGSKA (reference sequence). This CDR3 contains 13 residues. CDR3 DNA sequence: TGCAGTGCTAGAGTCCAGGGAGTAGACGAGCAGTACTTC. Protein sequence: CSARVQGVDEQYF.

The chain couples TRBV5-6 to TRBJ2-7, with D possibly matching TRBD2 (5 bases). The germline V and J ends were trimmed by 1 base and 4 bases, with 12 bases remaining between them. CDR1 and CDR2 from the germline V gene are SGHDT and YYEEEE. This CDR3 region has 14 residues. CDR3 DNA sequence: TGTGCCAGCAGCTTGTTACAGAGGGCGTACGAGCAGTACTTC. This encodes CASSLLQRAYEQYF. The entire variable domain, with the rest obtained from reference TRBV5-6 and TRBJ2-7, is as follows: DAGVTQSPTHLIKTRGQQVTLRCSPKSGHDTVSWYQQALGQGPQFIFQYYEEEERQRGNFPDRFSGHQFPNYSSELNVNALLLGDSALYLCASSLLQRAYEQYFGPGTRLTVT.

At least ten counts were recorded for this clonotype. The CDR3 is CSARDSGLAGLETQYF. The CDR3 DNA reads as TGCAGTGCTAGAGACTCGGGACTAGCGGGATTGGAGACCCAGTACTTC. The chain has TRBV20-1 and TRBJ2-5; 13 nucleotides line up with TRBD2. V lost 0 bases to trimming and J lost 5 bases; unmatched junction nucleotides: 6. Germline values: CDR1 DFQATT, CDR2 SNEGSKA (reference sequence). The CDR3 loop spans 16 amino acids.

This clonotype was recorded many times. The chain joins TRBV20-1 to TRBJ2-7; a weak D match, TRBD1 (5 bases). From germline, CDR1 is DFQATT and CDR2 SNEGSKA (reference sequence). With 6 bases removed from V and 5 bases from J, the gap between germline ends came to 11 bases. This CDR3 spans 11 amino acids. The CDR3 loop reads CSAQGHNEQYF. In nucleotides, the CDR3 is TGCAGTGCCCAAGGACACAACGAGCAGTACTTC.

The chain joins TRBV9 to TRBJ2-3; no clear D gene. There are 13 residues in the CDR3. V shed 0 bases and J shed 4 bases, with 6 bases lying between them. The germline gives CDR1 SGDLS, CDR2 YYNGEE. CDR3 protein: CASSVEDPDTQYF. CDR3 coding DNA: TGTGCCAGCAGCGTAGAGGACCCAGATACGCAGTATTTT. Complete variable domain (other parts from reference TRBV9 and TRBJ2-3): DSGVTQTPKHLITATGQRVTLRCSPRSGDLSVYWYQQSLDQGLQFLIQYYNGEERAKGNILERFSAQQFPDLHSELNLSSLELGDSALYFCASSVEDPDTQYFGPGTRLTVL.

This sequence joins TRBV27 and TRBJ1-6, with a possible D match to TRBD1 (5 bases). The CDR3 has 16 amino acids. Germline loops: CDR1 MNHEY, CDR2 SMNVEV (reference sequence). V was clipped by 5 bases and J by 7 bases, with 18 bases between them. CDR3 nucleotide sequence: TGTGCCAGCAGTACCTTACCTCAGGGTTCCAATTCACCCCTCCACTTT. It yields the protein CASSTLPQGSNSPLHF.

Of note for this clonotype: One end of the junction fails to match germline, which may point to a read error. This chain connects TRBV7-3 to TRBJ1-1; D ambiguous. Per germline, CDR1 SGHTA and CDR2 FQGTGA. The CDR3 contains 11 residues. DNA for the CDR3: TGTGCCAGCAGCTTAAAGGAGGTGGATTACTTT. It encodes CASSLKEVDYF.

This clonotype was seen a handful of times. The chain couples TRBV20-1 to TRBJ1-1; maybe TRBD1 (5 bases). Trimming shortened V by 3 bases and J by 4 bases, and 12 bases separated the two germline ends. This CDR3 region has 13 residues. Germline V gene data show CDR1 as DFQATT and CDR2 as SNEGSKA (reference sequence). The CDR3 DNA reads as TGCAGTGCTAGGAGGGGTCTCTTCACTGAAGCTTTCTTT. It specifies CSARRGLFTEAFF.

The chain has TRBV7-2 and TRBJ2-2; D might be TRBD2 (5 bases). Trimming left V 4 bases short and J 4 bases short, with 13 bases between. This CDR3 is built from 15 residues. Germline V gene data show CDR1 as SGHTA and CDR2 as FQGNSA. The DNA of the CDR3 is TGTGCCAGCAGCTCGTTCCGGACTTCCACCGGGGAGCTGTTTTTT. It yields the protein CASSSFRTSTGELFF.

This sequence joins TRBV6-5 and TRBJ2-7, with 10 bases identical to TRBD2. With 2 bases clipped from V and 0 bases from J, the junction kept 7 bases outside the gene matches. The CDR3 runs 17 residues. Germline V gene data show CDR1 as MNHEY and CDR2 as SVGAGI. This CDR3 reads CASSYQLAGASSYEQYF. DNA for the CDR3: TGTGCCAGCAGTTACCAGCTAGCGGGAGCGAGCTCCTACGAGCAGTACTTC.

This chain connects TRBV27 to TRBJ2-1; possibly TRBD1 or TRBD2 for D (5 bases each). V was pared by 8 bases and J by 3 bases, with 14 bases between. Germline assignment: CDR1 MNHEY and CDR2 SMNVEV (reference sequence). The CDR3 is 14 amino acids. As DNA, the CDR3 is TGTGCCAGCGGAACCGGGACGAACTACAATGAGCAGTTCTTC. This translates into CASGTGTNYNEQFF.

This clonotype was recorded at least ten times. This chain links TRBV12-3 or TRBV12-4 with TRBJ2-1; D remains ambiguous. This CDR3 region has 15 residues. The V gene lost 2 bases and the J gene lost 5 bases, with 13 bases spanning the gap. The CDR3 loop reads CASSLKGGSNNEQFF. For the CDR3, the DNA is TGTGCCAGCAGTTTAAAGGGTGGATCAAACAATGAGCAGTTCTTC.

This clonotype was detected a few times. The chain couples TRBV11-2 to TRBJ2-1, with D perhaps TRBD2 (8 bases). Germline V gives CDR1 SGHAT, CDR2 FQNNGV. V lost 5 bases to trimming and J lost 9 bases, with 23 bases between them. CDR3 size: 16 residues. CDR3 in DNA: TGTGCCAGCAGCCCAGATAGCGGGACAGTGGCTAGTGAGCAGTTCTTC. This translates into CASSPDSGTVASEQFF.

This chain joins TRBV27 and TRBJ2-7; the D gene is possibly TRBD2 (6 bases). This CDR3 region has 15 residues. Germline assignment: CDR1 MNHEY and CDR2 SMNVEV (reference sequence). V lost 6 bases, J lost 5 bases, and 20 bases lay in between. CDR3 residues: CASRKPGAGTHEQYF. DNA of the CDR3: TGTGCCAGCAGGAAGCCCGGTGCTGGGACTCACGAGCAGTACTTC.

This clonotype occurred a few times. This chain uses TRBV10-3 with TRBJ2-2, with D tentatively TRBD2 (6 bases). Per germline, CDR1 ENHRY and CDR2 SYGVKD. The CDR3 consists of 14 residues. The V gene lost 7 bases and the J gene lost 2 bases, with 11 bases spanning the gap. The CDR3 nucleotides read TGTGCCATCAAGGCGGGACGTAACACCGGGGAGCTGTTTTTT. This translates into CAIKAGRNTGELFF.

This clonotype was counted a few times. J is TRBJ1-2 and V is TRBV5-5; TRBD1 might be the D (5 bases). The CDR3 runs to 14 residues. Looked up from germline, CDR1 is SGHKS and CDR2 is YYEKEE (reference sequence). Trimming took off 3 bases at V and 2 bases at J, with 11 bases between the two ends. This chain's CDR3 is CASSSQGDNYGYTF. DNA of the CDR3: TGTGCCAGCAGCTCGCAGGGAGACAACTATGGCTACACCTTC.

The rearrangement uses TRBV7-2 and TRBJ2-6; either TRBD1 or TRBD2 may supply D (6 bases each). V was clipped by 3 bases and J by 2 bases, with 8 bases between them. CDR1 is SGHTA, CDR2 FQGNSA, per germline. The CDR3 contains 15 residues. In DNA form, the CDR3 reads TGTGCCAGCAGCTTTAGGGGGGCTGGGGCCAACGTCCTGACTTTC. Protein product: CASSFRGAGANVLTF.

In its sample, this clonotype was seen a few times. The chain links TRBV5-1 to TRBJ2-7; D is perhaps TRBD1 (5 bases). The germline V gene has CDR1 SGHRS and CDR2 YFSETQ. V dropped 2 bases and J dropped 4 bases, with 10 bases sitting between them. The CDR3 covers 13 residues. CDR3: CASSFSGQYEQYF. CDR3 bases: TGCGCCAGCAGCTTCTCAGGGCAGTACGAGCAGTACTTC.

This clonotype was detected ten times or more. The rearrangement joins TRBV12-3 or TRBV12-4 to TRBJ2-7; 8 positions match TRBD1. Germline trimming cut 6 bases from V and 0 bases from J; bases unmatched to any gene: 4. This CDR3 has 14 amino acids. CDR3 DNA sequence: TGTGCCAGCAGACAAACAGGGGGCTCCTACGAGCAGTACTTC. It yields the protein CASRQTGGSYEQYF.

V usage is TRBV20-1 and J usage is TRBJ2-7; possibly TRBD2 for D (5 bases). Germline lookup yields CDR1 DFQATT and CDR2 SNEGSKA (reference sequence). V was cut by 7 bases and J by 1 base, with 17 bases left in between. The CDR3 runs 14 residues. The CDR3 loop is CSVLDWEGSYEQYF. The CDR3 bases are TGCAGTGTCCTGGACTGGGAAGGTTCCTACGAGCAGTACTTC.

This clonotype appeared many times. The V call is TRBV4-2, the J call TRBJ2-5; D is unresolved. With 0 bases removed from V and 4 bases from J, the gap between germline ends came to 6 bases. The V gene's germline CDR1 is LGHNA and CDR2 YNFKEQ. The CDR3 sequence is 13 residues long. For the CDR3, the DNA is TGTGCCAGCAGCCAAGATTGGGGAGAGACCCAGTACTTC. It codes for CASSQDWGETQYF.